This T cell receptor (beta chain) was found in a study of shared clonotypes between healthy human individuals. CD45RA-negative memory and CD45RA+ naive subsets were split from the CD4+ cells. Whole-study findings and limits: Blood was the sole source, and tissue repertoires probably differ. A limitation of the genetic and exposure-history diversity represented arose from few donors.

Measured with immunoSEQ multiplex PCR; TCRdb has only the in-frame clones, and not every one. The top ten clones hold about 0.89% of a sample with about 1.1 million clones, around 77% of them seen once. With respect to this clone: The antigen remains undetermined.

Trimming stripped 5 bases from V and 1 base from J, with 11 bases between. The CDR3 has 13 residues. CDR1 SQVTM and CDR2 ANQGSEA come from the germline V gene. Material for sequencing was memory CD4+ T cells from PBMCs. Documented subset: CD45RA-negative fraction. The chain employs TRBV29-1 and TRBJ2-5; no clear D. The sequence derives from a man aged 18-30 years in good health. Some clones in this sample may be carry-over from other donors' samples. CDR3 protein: CSVCYQIQETQYF. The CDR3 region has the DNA TGCAGCGTTTGTTATCAAATCCAAGAGACCCAGTACTTC.